The 30 T cell receptor beta chains below were found in one sample sequenced in a study of T cells in tumors after PD-1 blockade. Some clones are missing from TCRdb's copy, which holds only in-frame ones; the method was immunoSEQ multiplex PCR. Of some 20,000 clones listed, over 70% are singletons. The material was PBMCs, obtained after anti-PD-1 therapy. These receptors were collected from a human donor with advanced basal cell or squamous cell carcinoma (not recorded which).

The V gene is TRBV19, the J gene TRBJ1-6; D uncertain. Germline CDR1 is LNHDA and CDR2 is SQIVND (reference sequence). V lost 6 bases, J lost 12 bases, and 18 bases lay in between. This CDR3 has 14 amino acids. The CDR3 loop reads CASRPPGSSLPLHF. In nucleotides, the CDR3 is TGTGCCAGTAGGCCTCCGGGCTCCAGCTTACCCCTCCACTTT.

The gene calls are TRBV20-1 and TRBJ2-1; no clear D gene. The CDR3 has 11 residues. Germline V gene sequence: CDR1 DFQATT, CDR2 SNEGSKA (reference sequence). Deletions cut 3 bases from V and 6 bases from J, with 6 bases between. The CDR3, as DNA: TGCAGTGCTAGTACCCTCAATGAGCAGTTCTTC. Translation: CSASTLNEQFF.

The V and J genes are TRBV28 and TRBJ2-2; D is undetermined. V lost 3 bases and J lost 2, with 1 base in between. The CDR3 is made up of 12 amino acids. CDR1 and CDR2 from the germline V gene are MDHEN and SYDVKM. The CDR3 region has the DNA TGTGCCAGCAGTTTTAACACCGGGGAGCTGTTTTTT. Amino acids: CASSFNTGELFF.

V gene TRBV10-3 combines with J gene TRBJ2-5; TRBD2 aligns across 7 bases. CDR3 length: 18 amino acids. Looked up from germline, CDR1 is ENHRY and CDR2 is SYGVKD. Trimming at V came to 0 bases and at J to 5 bases, leaving 15 bases not matched to a gene. Written as DNA, the CDR3 is TGTGCCATCAGTGAGTCGAAAGTTGCGGAAGCGGGGAGGGAGACCCAGTACTTC. Translation gives CAISESKVAEAGRETQYF.

This clone was counted between two and nine times. This chain connects TRBV28 to TRBJ2-5; 13 bases are a match to TRBD2. V shed 5 bases and J 2 bases; nucleotides not matched to a gene: 11. CDR3 length: 18 residues. The V gene's germline CDR1 is MDHEN and CDR2 SYDVKM. The chain's CDR3 is CASSIPGLAGVEQETQYF. CDR3 sequence (DNA): TGTGCCAGCAGTATCCCAGGACTAGCGGGAGTTGAACAAGAGACCCAGTACTTC.

V and J are TRBV11-3 and TRBJ1-2; TRBD1 might be the D (5 bases). The CDR3 spans 16 residues. Looked up from germline, CDR1 is SGHNT and CDR2 is YENEEA. The V end was cut by 5 bases, the J end by 5 bases, with 21 bases between. The CDR3 region is CASSRTGPGAGYGYTF. DNA for the CDR3: TGTGCCAGCAGCCGAACCGGGCCTGGGGCGGGGTATGGCTACACCTTC.

The DNA for the CDR3 is TGTGCCAGCAGGGCGGGATTGAACACTGAAGCTTTCTTT. Translation gives CASRAGLNTEAFF. The V call is TRBV6-5, the J call TRBJ1-1; no definite D call. Germline V gene sequence: CDR1 MNHEY, CDR2 SVGAGI. Trimming removed 6 bases from V and 0 bases from J, with 8 bases in between. The CDR3 sequence is 13 residues long.

The chain uses TRBV5-4 and TRBJ2-3; D may be TRBD2 (6 bases). The germline V gene has CDR1 SGHNT and CDR2 YYREEE (reference sequence). V lost 5 bases and J lost 0, with 13 bases in between. There are 15 residues in the CDR3. CDR3 bases: TGTGCCAGCAGTCTCGGCGGGGCTAGCACAGATACGCAGTATTTT. This translates into CASSLGGASTDTQYF.

J is TRBJ2-7 and V is TRBV5-1; possible D gene TRBD1, 6 bases. Trimming removed 1 base from V and 1 base from J, with 9 bases in between. This CDR3 comprises 14 residues. In germline, CDR1 is SGHRS, CDR2 YFSETQ. CDR3 in DNA: TGCGCCAGCAGCTTGAGGACAGATTCCTACGAGCAGTACTTC. Translated, it gives CASSLRTDSYEQYF.

The chain recombines TRBV12-3 or TRBV12-4 with TRBJ2-3; D gene unclear. The CDR3 runs 13 residues. V was trimmed by 6 bases and J by 6 bases, leaving 13 bases between them. CDR3 sequence (DNA): TGTGCCAGCAGCCCGAGTTCGGTGGATACGCAGTATTTT. Amino acid sequence: CASSPSSVDTQYF.

This chain uses TRBV29-1 with TRBJ1-1, with D possibly matching TRBD1 (5 bases). The CDR3 length is 13 residues. V lost 8 bases and J 1 base, leaving 14 bases between the germline ends. Germline values: CDR1 SQVTM, CDR2 ANQGSEA. Written as DNA, the CDR3 is TGCAGCTCAGCGACAGAACGGAACACTGAAGCTTTCTTT. Amino acids: CSSATERNTEAFF.

This clone occurred a few times. For the CDR3, the DNA is TGTGCCAGCAGCCAAGGCGGGGGCGGGGGTGAGCAGTTCTTC. It is translated as CASSQGGGGGEQFF. This sequence joins TRBV4-2 and TRBJ2-1; tentative D call: TRBD2 (7 bases). The CDR3 loop spans 14 amino acids. Trimming stripped 1 base from V and 9 bases from J, with 13 bases between. The V gene's germline CDR1 is LGHNA and CDR2 YNFKEQ.

The V gene is TRBV4-1, the J gene TRBJ2-7; D is unresolved. CDR1 and CDR2 from the germline V gene are MGHRA and YSYEKL. V was trimmed by 1 base and J by 7 bases, leaving 11 bases between them. This CDR3 has 13 residues. The CDR3 loop is CASSQATGWEQYF. Here the CDR3 DNA reads TGCGCCAGCAGCCAAGCGACGGGTTGGGAGCAGTACTTC.

The gene calls are TRBV10-2 and TRBJ1-1; the D is unclear. Germline CDR1 WSHSY, CDR2 SAAADI. The CDR3 runs to 13 residues. The V end was cut by 4 bases, the J end by 3 bases, with 9 bases between. CDR3 bases: TGCGCCAGCAGTGGGGGTTTGGACACTGAAGCTTTCTTT. Its translation: CASSGGLDTEAFF.

The J gene is TRBJ1-2, the V gene TRBV6-1; D not resolved. CDR1 and CDR2 from the germline V gene are MNHNS and SASEGT. The CDR3 is 15 amino acids. With 0 bases removed from V and 10 bases from J, the gap between germline ends came to 18 bases. The CDR3 sequence: CASSEAFVISPSYTF. DNA of the CDR3: TGTGCCAGCAGTGAAGCCTTCGTGATATCACCATCCTACACCTTC.

The chain joins TRBV9 to TRBJ2-1, with 9 bases aligning to TRBD1. The CDR3 has 15 residues. The germline gives CDR1 SGDLS, CDR2 YYNGEE. J was trimmed by 7 bases and V by 3 bases; bases with no gene match: 8. DNA of the CDR3: TGTGCCAGCAGCGCCACAGGGGGCGGAAATAATGAGCAGTTCTTC. Translated: CASSATGGGNNEQFF.

The rearrangement links TRBV5-4 to TRBJ1-1; tentatively, D is TRBD1 (6 bases). The CDR3 covers 15 residues. CDR1 and CDR2 from the germline V gene are SGHNT and YYREEE (reference sequence). The V end lost 0 bases, the J end lost 4 bases, and 13 bases lay between the germline ends. CDR3 amino acids: CASSLAGGAVTEAFF. Written as DNA, the CDR3 is TGTGCCAGCAGCTTGGCGGGGGGCGCCGTCACTGAAGCTTTCTTT.

The sample holds a few counts of this clone. The chain uses TRBV25-1 and TRBJ2-5; either TRBD1 or TRBD2 may fit D (5 bases each). Per the germline V gene, CDR1 is MGHDK and CDR2 is SYGVNS. Trimming took off 1 base at V and 1 base at J, with 10 bases between the two ends. This CDR3 has 15 amino acids. The DNA for the CDR3 is TGTGCCAGCAGTGAATTGGGACGCGGCCAAGAGACCCAGTACTTC. This translates into CASSELGRGQETQYF.

The chain is built from TRBV28 and TRBJ2-3; D call uncertain. The CDR3 is made up of 16 amino acids. The V gene lost 8 bases and the J gene lost 0 bases, with 18 bases spanning the gap. Per the germline V gene, CDR1 is MDHEN and CDR2 is SYDVKM. CDR3 in amino acids: CASRSEADASTDTQYF. CDR3 nucleotides: TGTGCCAGCCGCTCAGAGGCGGATGCTAGCACAGATACGCAGTATTTT.

J is TRBJ2-5 and V is TRBV18; tentative D call: TRBD1 (5 bases). CDR3 length: 14 amino acids. Germline assignment: CDR1 KGHSH and CDR2 LQKENI. The V and J ends lost 2 bases and 5 bases respectively, with 12 bases between them. The CDR3 here is CASSPNQGVETQYF. CDR3 bases: TGTGCCAGCTCACCAAATCAGGGTGTCGAGACCCAGTACTTC.

This chain connects TRBV7-6 to TRBJ1-6, with D tentatively TRBD1 (5 bases). CDR3 size: 18 residues. CDR1 and CDR2 (germline): SGHVS, FNYEAQ. V dropped 4 bases and J dropped 0 bases, with 16 bases sitting between them. The CDR3: CASSSSSWDVSYNSPLHF. The CDR3 bases are TGTGCCAGCAGCTCATCTAGTTGGGACGTCTCCTATAATTCACCCCTCCACTTT.

The chain joins TRBV9 to TRBJ1-1; D is undetermined. The V and J ends lost 0 bases and 5 bases respectively, with 14 bases between them. This CDR3 has 15 amino acids. Germline V gives CDR1 SGDLS, CDR2 YYNGEE. CDR3 residues: CASSVAASVGTEAFF. CDR3 bases: TGTGCCAGCAGCGTAGCTGCGTCAGTTGGTACTGAAGCTTTCTTT.

The V gene is TRBV5-1, the J gene TRBJ1-3; no reliable D call. V lost 1 base and J lost 1, with 12 bases in between. There are 16 residues in the CDR3. Germline CDR1 is SGHRS and CDR2 is YFSETQ. The CDR3, as DNA: TGCGCCAGCAGCTTGTCGGGGTCGGGGTCTGGAAACACCATATATTTT. It codes for CASSLSGSGSGNTIYF.

This chain joins TRBV15 and TRBJ1-3; no definite D call. Germline values: CDR1 LNHNV, CDR2 YYDKDF (reference sequence). Trimming shortened V by 1 base and J by 0 bases, and 10 bases separated the two germline ends. The CDR3 spans 16 residues. The CDR3 region is CATSRVGPRSGNTIYF. CDR3 in DNA: TGTGCCACCAGCAGAGTTGGCCCCCGCTCTGGAAACACCATATATTTT.

J is TRBJ2-1 and V is TRBV5-1; 13 bases match TRBD2. This CDR3 region has 16 residues. Germline CDR1 reads SGHRS; CDR2 reads YFSETQ. V was clipped by 4 bases and J by 5 bases; unmatched bases: 6. CDR3 residues: CASSKVGTSGNNEQFF. DNA for the CDR3: TGCGCCAGCAGCAAAGTTGGGACTAGCGGGAACAATGAGCAGTTCTTC.

With respect to this clone: The identical CDR3 is also encoded by other nucleotide sequences in the sample. The rearrangement links TRBV19 to TRBJ2-3, with D tentatively TRBD2 (7 bases). The CDR3 runs to 15 residues. Between the trimmed V and J ends, which lost 3 bases and 1 base, there was a span of 11 bases. Germline CDR1 LNHDA, CDR2 SQIVND (reference sequence). The CDR3: CASSMGGGGTDTQYF. Written as DNA, the CDR3 is TGTGCCAGTAGTATGGGAGGGGGGGGCACAGATACGCAGTATTTT.

This clone was observed a handful of times. The chain employs TRBV4-1 and TRBJ1-3; D ambiguous. The germline CDR1 and CDR2 sequences are MGHRA and YSYEKL. V lost 1 base and J lost 3, with 4 bases in between. The length of the CDR3 is 13 residues. The CDR3 spells CASSQVGGNTIYF. CDR3 DNA: TGCGCCAGCAGCCAAGTGGGTGGAAACACCATATATTTT.

The V gene is TRBV2, the J gene TRBJ1-6; D possibly corresponds to TRBD1 (5 bases). CDR1 and CDR2 from the germline V gene are SNHLY and FYNNEI. The CDR3 runs 14 residues. Trimming took off 4 bases at V and 4 bases at J, with 8 bases between the two ends. CDR3 in DNA: TGTGCCAGCAGTGTGGGGGGTTATAATTCACCCCTCCACTTT. Its protein is CASSVGGYNSPLHF.

This clone was picked up a small number of times. The rearrangement links TRBV19 to TRBJ1-1; 9 positions match TRBD1. Germline V gene lookup returns CDR1 LNHDA and CDR2 SQIVND (reference sequence). This CDR3 is 13 amino acids long. V was clipped by 5 bases and J by 5 bases; unmatched bases: 3. The CDR3 DNA follows: TGTGCCAGTAGTGTACAGGGGGCGACTGAAGCTTTCTTT. Translated, it gives CASSVQGATEAFF.

The chain joins TRBV5-1 to TRBJ2-5; D tentatively fits TRBD1 or TRBD2 (5 bases each). Between the trimmed V and J ends, which lost 3 bases and 5 bases, there was a span of 14 bases. Germline assignment: CDR1 SGHRS and CDR2 YFSETQ. This CDR3 contains 14 residues. As DNA, the CDR3 is TGCGCCAGCAGCTGGGACCCCCAGGAGGAGACCCAGTACTTC. This codes for CASSWDPQEETQYF. Looking up the rest from reference TRBV5-1 and TRBJ2-5 gives the full variable domain: KAGVTQTPRYLIKTRGQQVTLSCSPISGHRSVSWYQQTPGQGLQFLFEYFSETQRNKGNFPGRFSGRQFSNSRSEMNVSTLELGDSALYLCASSWDPQEETQYFGPGTRLLVL.